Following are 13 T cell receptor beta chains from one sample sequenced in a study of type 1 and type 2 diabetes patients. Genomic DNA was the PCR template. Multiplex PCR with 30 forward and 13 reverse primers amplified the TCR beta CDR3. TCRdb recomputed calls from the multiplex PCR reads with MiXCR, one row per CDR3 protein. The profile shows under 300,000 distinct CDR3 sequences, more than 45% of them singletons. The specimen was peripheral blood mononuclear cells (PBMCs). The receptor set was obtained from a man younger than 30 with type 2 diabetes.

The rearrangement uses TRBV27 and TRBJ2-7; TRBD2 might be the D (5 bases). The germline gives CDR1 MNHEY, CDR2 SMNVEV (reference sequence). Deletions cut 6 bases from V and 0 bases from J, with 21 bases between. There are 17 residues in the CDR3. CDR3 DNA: TGTGCCAGCAGCGAATGGGGAGAACCTTCGACCTCCTACGAGCAGTACTTC. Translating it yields CASSEWGEPSTSYEQYF.

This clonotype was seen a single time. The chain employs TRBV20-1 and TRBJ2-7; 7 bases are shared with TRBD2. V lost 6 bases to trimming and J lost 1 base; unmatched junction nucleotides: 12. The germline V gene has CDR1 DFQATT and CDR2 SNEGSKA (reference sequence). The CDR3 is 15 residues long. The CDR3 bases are TGCAGTGCCCGGAGTATTGGGCGGGGGTCCTACGAGCAGTACTTC. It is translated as CSARSIGRGSYEQYF.

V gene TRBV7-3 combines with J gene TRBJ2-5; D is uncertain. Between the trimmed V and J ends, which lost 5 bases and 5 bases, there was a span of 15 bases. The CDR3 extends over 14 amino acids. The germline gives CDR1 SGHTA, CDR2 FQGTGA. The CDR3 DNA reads TGTGCCAGCAGCATCGAGCCGACGAAGGAGACCCAGTACTTC. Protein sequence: CASSIEPTKETQYF.

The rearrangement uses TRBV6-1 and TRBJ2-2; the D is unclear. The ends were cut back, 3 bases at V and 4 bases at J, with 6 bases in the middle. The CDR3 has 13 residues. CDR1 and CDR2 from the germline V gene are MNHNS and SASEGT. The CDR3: CASSDISTGELFF. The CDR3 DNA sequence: TGTGCCAGCAGTGACATAAGCACCGGGGAGCTGTTTTTT.

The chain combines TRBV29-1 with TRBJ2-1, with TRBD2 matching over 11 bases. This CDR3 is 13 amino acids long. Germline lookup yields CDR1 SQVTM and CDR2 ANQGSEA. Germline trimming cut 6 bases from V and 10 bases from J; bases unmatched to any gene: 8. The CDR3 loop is CSVQGLAVGEQFF. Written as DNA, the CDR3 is TGCAGCGTCCAGGGACTAGCGGTAGGGGAGCAGTTCTTC.

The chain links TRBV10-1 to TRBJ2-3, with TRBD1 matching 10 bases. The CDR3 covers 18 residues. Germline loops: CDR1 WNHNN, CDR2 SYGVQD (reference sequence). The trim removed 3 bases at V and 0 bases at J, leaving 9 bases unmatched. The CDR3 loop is CASSDSWDRGDSTDTQYF. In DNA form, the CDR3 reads TGCGCCAGCAGTGATTCTTGGGACAGGGGAGATAGCACAGATACGCAGTATTTT.

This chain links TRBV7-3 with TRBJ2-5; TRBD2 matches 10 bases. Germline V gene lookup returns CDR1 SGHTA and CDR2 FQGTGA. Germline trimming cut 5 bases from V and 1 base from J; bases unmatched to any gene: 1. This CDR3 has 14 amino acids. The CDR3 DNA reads TGTGCCAGCAGCCCTAGCGGGGGCCAAGAGACCCAGTACTTC. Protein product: CASSPSGGQETQYF.

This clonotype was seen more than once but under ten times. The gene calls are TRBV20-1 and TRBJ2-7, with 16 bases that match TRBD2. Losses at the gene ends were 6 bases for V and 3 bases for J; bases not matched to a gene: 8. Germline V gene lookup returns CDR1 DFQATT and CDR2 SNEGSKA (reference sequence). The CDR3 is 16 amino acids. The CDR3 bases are TGCAGTGCCACCGGGACTAGCGGGAGGGACGGCTACGAGCAGTACTTC. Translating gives CSATGTSGRDGYEQYF.

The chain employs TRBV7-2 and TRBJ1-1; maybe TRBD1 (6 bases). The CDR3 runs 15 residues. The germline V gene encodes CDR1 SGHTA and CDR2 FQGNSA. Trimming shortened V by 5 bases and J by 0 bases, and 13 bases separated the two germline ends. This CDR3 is CASSAEGDMNTEAFF. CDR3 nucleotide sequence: TGTGCCAGCAGCGCCGAGGGGGATATGAACACTGAAGCTTTCTTT.

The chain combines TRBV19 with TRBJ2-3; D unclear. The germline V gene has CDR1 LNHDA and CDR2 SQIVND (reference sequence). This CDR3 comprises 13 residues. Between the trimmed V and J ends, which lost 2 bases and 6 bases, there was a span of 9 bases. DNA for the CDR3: TGTGCCAGTAGTATACTAGTGAGGGATACGCAGTATTTT. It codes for CASSILVRDTQYF.

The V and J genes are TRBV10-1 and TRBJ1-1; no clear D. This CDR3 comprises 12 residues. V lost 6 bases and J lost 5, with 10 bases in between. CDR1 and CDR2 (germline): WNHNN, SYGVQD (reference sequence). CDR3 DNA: TGCGCCAGCAGGGAACGGAGGACTGAAGCTTTCTTT. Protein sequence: CASRERRTEAFF.

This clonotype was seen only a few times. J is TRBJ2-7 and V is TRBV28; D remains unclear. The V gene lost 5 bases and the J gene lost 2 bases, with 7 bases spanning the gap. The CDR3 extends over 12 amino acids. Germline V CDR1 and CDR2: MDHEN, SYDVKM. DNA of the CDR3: TGTGCCAGCAGTGTCACGGCCTACGAGCAGTACTTC. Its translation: CASSVTAYEQYF.

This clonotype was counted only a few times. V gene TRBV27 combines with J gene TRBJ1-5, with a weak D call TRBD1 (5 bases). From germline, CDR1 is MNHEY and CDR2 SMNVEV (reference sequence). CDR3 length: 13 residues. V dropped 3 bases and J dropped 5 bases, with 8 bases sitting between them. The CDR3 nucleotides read TGTGCCAGCAGTTTGGGACTTTATCAGCCCCAGCATTTT. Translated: CASSLGLYQPQHF.